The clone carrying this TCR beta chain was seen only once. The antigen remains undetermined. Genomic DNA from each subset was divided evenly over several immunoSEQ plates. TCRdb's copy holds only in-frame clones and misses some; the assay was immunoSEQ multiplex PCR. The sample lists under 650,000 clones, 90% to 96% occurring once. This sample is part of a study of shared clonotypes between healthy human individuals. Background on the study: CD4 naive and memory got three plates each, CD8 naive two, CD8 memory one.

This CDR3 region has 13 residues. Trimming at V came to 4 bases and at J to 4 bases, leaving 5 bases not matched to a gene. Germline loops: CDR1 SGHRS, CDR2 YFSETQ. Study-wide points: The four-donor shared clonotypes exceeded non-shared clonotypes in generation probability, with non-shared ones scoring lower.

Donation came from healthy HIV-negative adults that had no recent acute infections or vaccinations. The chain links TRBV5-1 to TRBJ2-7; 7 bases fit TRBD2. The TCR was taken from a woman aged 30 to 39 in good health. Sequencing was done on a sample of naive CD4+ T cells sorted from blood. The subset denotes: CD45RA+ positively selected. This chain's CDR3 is CASSITSAYEQYF. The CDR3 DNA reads TGCGCCAGCAGCATAACTAGCGCTTACGAGCAGTACTTC.